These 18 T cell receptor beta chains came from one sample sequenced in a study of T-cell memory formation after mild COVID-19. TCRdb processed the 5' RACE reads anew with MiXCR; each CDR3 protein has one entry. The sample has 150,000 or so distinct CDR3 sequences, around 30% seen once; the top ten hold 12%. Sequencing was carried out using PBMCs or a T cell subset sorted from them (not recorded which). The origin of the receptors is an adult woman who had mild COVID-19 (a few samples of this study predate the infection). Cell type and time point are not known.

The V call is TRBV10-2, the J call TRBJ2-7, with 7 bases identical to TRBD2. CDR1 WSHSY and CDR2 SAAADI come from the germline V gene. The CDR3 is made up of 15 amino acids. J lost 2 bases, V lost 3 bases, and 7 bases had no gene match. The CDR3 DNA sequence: TGCGCCAGCAGTGAAGGCCAGGGAGGGCCCTACGAGCAGTACTTC. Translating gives CASSEGQGGPYEQYF.

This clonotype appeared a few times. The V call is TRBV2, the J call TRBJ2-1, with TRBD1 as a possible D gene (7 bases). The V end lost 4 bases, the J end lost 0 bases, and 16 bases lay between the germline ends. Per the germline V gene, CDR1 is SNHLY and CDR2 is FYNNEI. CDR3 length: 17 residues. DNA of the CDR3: TGTGCCAGCAGTGCCCGACAGGGAGGTAGCTCCTACAATGAGCAGTTCTTC. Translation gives CASSARQGGSSYNEQFF.

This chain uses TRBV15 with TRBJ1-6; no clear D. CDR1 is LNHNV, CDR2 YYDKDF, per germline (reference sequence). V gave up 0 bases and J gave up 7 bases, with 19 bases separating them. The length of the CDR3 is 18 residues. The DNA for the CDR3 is TGTGCCACCAGCAGAGATATCGTGACTCGACGGGCGAATTCACCCCTCCACTTT. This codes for CATSRDIVTRRANSPLHF.

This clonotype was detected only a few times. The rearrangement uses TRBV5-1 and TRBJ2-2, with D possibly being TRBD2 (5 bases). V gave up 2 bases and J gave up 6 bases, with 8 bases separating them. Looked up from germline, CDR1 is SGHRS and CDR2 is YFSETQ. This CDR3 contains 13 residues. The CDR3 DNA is TGCGCCAGCAGCTTAAGCGGCTCCGGGGAGCTGTTTTTT. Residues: CASSLSGSGELFF.

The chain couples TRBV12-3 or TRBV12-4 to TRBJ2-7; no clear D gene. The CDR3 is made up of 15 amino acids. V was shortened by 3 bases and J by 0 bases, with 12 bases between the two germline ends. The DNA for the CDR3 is TGTGCCAGCAGTTTTGTGTTTGGTTCCTCCTACGAGCAGTACTTC. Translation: CASSFVFGSSYEQYF.

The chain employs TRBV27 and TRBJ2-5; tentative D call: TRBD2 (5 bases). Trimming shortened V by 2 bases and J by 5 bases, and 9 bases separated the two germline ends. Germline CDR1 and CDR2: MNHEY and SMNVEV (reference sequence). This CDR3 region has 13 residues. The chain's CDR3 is CASSLRTGETQYF. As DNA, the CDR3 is TGTGCCAGCAGTTTAAGGACTGGGGAGACCCAGTACTTC.

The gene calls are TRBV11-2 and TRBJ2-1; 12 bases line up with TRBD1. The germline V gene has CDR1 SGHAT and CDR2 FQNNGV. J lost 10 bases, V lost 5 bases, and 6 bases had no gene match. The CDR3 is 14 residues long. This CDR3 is CASSPGQGAGEQFF. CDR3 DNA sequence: TGTGCCAGCAGCCCGGGACAGGGGGCAGGAGAGCAGTTCTTC.

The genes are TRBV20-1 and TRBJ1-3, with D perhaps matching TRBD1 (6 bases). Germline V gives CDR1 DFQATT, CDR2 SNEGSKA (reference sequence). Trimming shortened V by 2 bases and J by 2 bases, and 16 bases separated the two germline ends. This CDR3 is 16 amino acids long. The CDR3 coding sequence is TGCAGTGCTAGACAAACTTCAGGGGAGACTGGAAACACCATATATTTT. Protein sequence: CSARQTSGETGNTIYF.

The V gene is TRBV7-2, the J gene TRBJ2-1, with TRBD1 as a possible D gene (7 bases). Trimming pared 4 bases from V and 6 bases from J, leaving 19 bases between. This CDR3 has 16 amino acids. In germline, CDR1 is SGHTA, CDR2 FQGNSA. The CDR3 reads CASSSQGGHVFNEQFF. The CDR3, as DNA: TGTGCCAGCAGCTCCCAGGGGGGACATGTATTCAATGAGCAGTTCTTC.

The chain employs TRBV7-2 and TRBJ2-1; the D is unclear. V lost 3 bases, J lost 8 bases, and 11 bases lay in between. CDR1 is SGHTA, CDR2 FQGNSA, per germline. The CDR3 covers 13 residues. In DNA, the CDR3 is TGTGCCAGCAGCTTTTTGGGGTTGGATGAGCAGTTCTTC. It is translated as CASSFLGLDEQFF.

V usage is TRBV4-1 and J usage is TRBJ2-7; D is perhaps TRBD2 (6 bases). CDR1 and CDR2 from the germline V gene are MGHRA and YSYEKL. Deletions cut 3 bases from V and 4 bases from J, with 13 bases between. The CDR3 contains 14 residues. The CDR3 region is CASSQGLRPYEQYF. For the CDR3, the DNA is TGCGCCAGCAGCCAGGGACTCCGGCCTTACGAGCAGTACTTC.

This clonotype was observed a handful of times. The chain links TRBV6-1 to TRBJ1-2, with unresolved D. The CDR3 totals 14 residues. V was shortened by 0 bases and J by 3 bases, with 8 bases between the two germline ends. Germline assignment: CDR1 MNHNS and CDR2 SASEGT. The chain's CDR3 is CASSEARGYYGYTF. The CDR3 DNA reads TGTGCCAGCAGTGAAGCGCGGGGATACTATGGCTACACCTTC.

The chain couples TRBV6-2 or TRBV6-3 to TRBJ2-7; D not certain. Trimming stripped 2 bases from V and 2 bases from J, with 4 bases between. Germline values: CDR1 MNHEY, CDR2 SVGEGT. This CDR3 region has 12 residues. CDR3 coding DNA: TGTGCCAGCAGTTACCAAGCCTACGAGCAGTACTTC. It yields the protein CASSYQAYEQYF.

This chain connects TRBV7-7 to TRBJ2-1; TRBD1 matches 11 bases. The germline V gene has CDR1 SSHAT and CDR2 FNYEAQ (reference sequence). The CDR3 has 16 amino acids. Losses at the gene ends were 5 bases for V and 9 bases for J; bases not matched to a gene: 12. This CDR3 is CASSPLAGTGGVEQFF. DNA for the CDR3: TGTGCCAGCAGCCCCCTAGCCGGGACAGGGGGAGTTGAGCAGTTCTTC. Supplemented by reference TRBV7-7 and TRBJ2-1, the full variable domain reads GAGVSQSPRYKVTKRGQDVTLRCDPISSHATLYWYQQALGQGPEFLTYFNYEAQPDKSGLPSDRFSAERPEGSISTLTIQRTEQRDSAMYRCASSPLAGTGGVEQFFGPGTRLTVL.

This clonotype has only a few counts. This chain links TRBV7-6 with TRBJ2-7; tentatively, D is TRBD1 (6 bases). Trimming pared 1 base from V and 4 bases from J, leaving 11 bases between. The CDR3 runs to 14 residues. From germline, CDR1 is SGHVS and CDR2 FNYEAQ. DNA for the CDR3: TGTGCCAGCAGCTTAGACCAGGGGTGGTACGAGCAGTACTTC. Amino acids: CASSLDQGWYEQYF.

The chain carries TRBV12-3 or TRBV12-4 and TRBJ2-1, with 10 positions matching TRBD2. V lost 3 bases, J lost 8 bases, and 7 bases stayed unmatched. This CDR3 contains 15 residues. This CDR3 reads CASSFSLAGEDEQFF. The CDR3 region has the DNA TGTGCCAGCAGTTTCAGTCTAGCGGGAGAAGATGAGCAGTTCTTC.

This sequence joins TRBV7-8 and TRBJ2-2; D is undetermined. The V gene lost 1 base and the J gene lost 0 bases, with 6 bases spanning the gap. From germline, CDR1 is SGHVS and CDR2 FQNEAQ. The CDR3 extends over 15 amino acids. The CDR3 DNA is TGTGCCAGCAGCTTAGTCTTGCCGAACACCGGGGAGCTGTTTTTT. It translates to CASSLVLPNTGELFF.

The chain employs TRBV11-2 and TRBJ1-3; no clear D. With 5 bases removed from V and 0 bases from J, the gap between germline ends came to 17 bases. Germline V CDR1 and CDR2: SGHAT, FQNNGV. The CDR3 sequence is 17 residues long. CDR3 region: CASSPQTRAYSGNTIYF. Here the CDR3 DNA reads TGTGCCAGCAGCCCCCAAACAAGGGCCTACTCTGGAAACACCATATATTTT.